The entry below gives a single T cell receptor (beta chain) sequence along with its context. The sample originates from a study of blood T cell repertoires in COVID-19. Deletions cut 4 bases from V and 5 bases from J, with 21 bases between. There are 16 residues in the CDR3. Germline V gives CDR1 LNHDA, CDR2 SQIVND (reference sequence). Clones were sequenced by immunoSEQ multiplex PCR, and TCRdb holds only the in-frame ones, with some missing. The table records about 380,000 clones, around 85% of them present only once. Sequenced input: peripheral blood. V and J are TRBV19 and TRBJ2-7; D may be TRBD1 (6 bases). The sequence was collected from a woman aged 18-29 years with acute or convalescent COVID-19. In nucleotides, the CDR3 is TGTGCCAGTAGTACCCGAAGTACAGGGAAATTCGACGAGCAGTACTTC. Residues: CASSTRSTGKFDEQYF.